The 29 T cell receptor beta chains presented below share a single source sample, sequenced in a study of blood T cell repertoires in COVID-19. Some clones are missing from TCRdb's copy, which holds only in-frame ones; the method was immunoSEQ multiplex PCR. The sample gives 140,000 to 150,000 clones, 80% to 90% of which show up once; roughly 1.6% is in the top ten. Sequenced material: peripheral blood. These receptors were obtained from a woman between 50 and 59 years old with acute or convalescent COVID-19.

The chain uses TRBV6-6 and TRBJ1-1; TRBD1 agrees at 7 bases. V gave up 4 bases and J gave up 3 bases; unmatched junction bases: 5. CDR1 and CDR2 from the germline V gene are MNHNY and SVGAGI (reference sequence). The CDR3 is 14 amino acids. CDR3 loop: CASSSDRAYTEAFF. The CDR3 nucleotides read TGTGCCAGCAGTTCCGACAGGGCCTACACTGAAGCTTTCTTT.

V is TRBV3-1 (or the pseudogene TRBV3-2) and J is TRBJ2-2; TRBD2 matches 13 bases. V was pared by 5 bases and J by 7 bases, with 10 bases of the junction left unmatched. CDR1 and CDR2 from the germline V gene are LGHDT and YNNKEL (reference sequence). The CDR3 extends over 17 amino acids. Written as DNA, the CDR3 is TGTGCCAGCAGCTATGGACTAGCGGGAGACTCGGGCGGGGAGCTGTTTTTT. Residues: CASSYGLAGDSGGELFF.

In this sample, this clone turned up a few times. CDR3 residues: CAQHRGLRNTIYF. CDR3 bases: TGTGCTCAGCACAGGGGTCTACGAAACACCATATATTTT. The chain combines TRBV2 with TRBJ1-3; TRBD1 matches at 7 bases. Germline-derived CDR1 and CDR2 are SNHLY and FYNNEI. This CDR3 contains 13 residues. The full variable domain, in which reference TRBV2 and TRBJ1-3 provide the parts outside the CDR3, is EPEVTQTPSHQVTQMGQEVILRCVPISNHLYFYWYRQILGQKVEFLVSFYNNEISEKSEIFDDQFSVERPDGSNFTLKIRSTKLEDSAMYFCAQHRGLRNTIYFGEGSWLTVV.

The rearrangement joins TRBV29-1 to TRBJ2-2, with 8 bases identical to TRBD2. The V gene end was trimmed by 4 bases and the J gene end by 0 bases; junction bases not matched to a gene: 1. CDR1 is SQVTM and CDR2 is ANQGSEA in the germline V gene. The CDR3 has 14 amino acids. CDR3 DNA: TGCAGCGTTGCGGGACTAGCGAACACCGGGGAGCTGTTTTTT. Protein product: CSVAGLANTGELFF.

V gene TRBV27 combines with J gene TRBJ2-1; 10 nucleotides match TRBD2. The ends lost 6 bases at V and 4 bases at J; junction bases unmatched: 12. The CDR3 consists of 17 residues. Looked up from germline, CDR1 is MNHEY and CDR2 is SMNVEV (reference sequence). CDR3 in amino acids: CASRAGVGLAVYNEQFF. The CDR3 DNA sequence: TGTGCCAGCAGGGCAGGGGTAGGACTAGCGGTATACAATGAGCAGTTCTTC.

The chain is built from TRBV3-1 (or the pseudogene TRBV3-2) and TRBJ1-1; maybe TRBD1 (5 bases). Trimming left V 3 bases short and J 7 bases short, with 9 bases between. The V gene's germline CDR1 is LGHDT and CDR2 YNNKEL (reference sequence). The CDR3 length is 12 residues. The DNA of the CDR3 is TGTGCCAGCAGCCAGGGAACAGGTGAAGCTTTCTTT. It encodes CASSQGTGEAFF.

This chain links TRBV6-5 with TRBJ2-1; D remains ambiguous. The CDR3 is 16 amino acids. Germline V CDR1 and CDR2: MNHEY, SVGAGI. The ends were cut back, 2 bases at V and 0 bases at J, with 11 bases in the middle. The CDR3 here is CASSYEARTSYNEQFF. The CDR3 DNA sequence: TGTGCCAGCAGTTACGAGGCGCGTACCTCCTACAATGAGCAGTTCTTC.

The genes are TRBV5-1 and TRBJ2-5, with D possibly being TRBD1 (5 bases). The CDR3 covers 13 residues. Germline values: CDR1 SGHRS, CDR2 YFSETQ. The V and J ends lost 4 bases and 4 bases respectively, with 11 bases between them. CDR3 in amino acids: CASSLNQGETQYF. The CDR3 bases are TGCGCCAGCAGCCTTAATCAGGGAGAGACCCAGTACTTC.

This chain connects TRBV28 to TRBJ1-4; a possible D gene is TRBD1 (6 bases). Trimming shortened V by 5 bases and J by 7 bases, and 14 bases separated the two germline ends. The CDR3 covers 14 residues. CDR1 and CDR2 from the germline V gene are MDHEN and SYDVKM. The CDR3 DNA follows: TGTGCCAGCAGTCAAACAGGGTTGGTTGAAAAACTGTTTTTT. Encoded protein: CASSQTGLVEKLFF.

The gene calls are TRBV24-1 and TRBJ2-3; 11 bases line up with TRBD1. The length of the CDR3 is 14 residues. V lost 7 bases and J lost 5; bases outside the gene matches: 4. Germline CDR1 and CDR2: KGHDR and SFDVKD. The CDR3 region has the DNA TGTGCCACCAGCGGACAGGGGGCCGTAGATACGCAGTATTTT. This gives the protein CATSGQGAVDTQYF.

This clone appeared a few times. V usage is TRBV4-2 and J usage is TRBJ1-2; a possible D gene is TRBD1 (5 bases). This CDR3 contains 16 residues. The V gene's germline CDR1 is LGHNA and CDR2 YNFKEQ. V lost 4 bases and J 1 base, leaving 16 bases between the germline ends. The CDR3 here is CASSLRVDSYNYGYTF. The CDR3, as DNA: TGTGCCAGCAGCCTACGGGTAGACAGTTATAACTATGGCTACACCTTC.

The rearrangement uses TRBV28 and TRBJ1-2; no definite D call. There are 13 residues in the CDR3. Deletions cut 3 bases from V and 4 bases from J, with 9 bases between. The germline V gene encodes CDR1 MDHEN and CDR2 SYDVKM. The CDR3 coding sequence is TGTGCCAGCAGTTTCCCCACTCCCTATGGCTACACCTTC. Translated: CASSFPTPYGYTF.

This chain joins TRBV6-5 and TRBJ1-6; D unclear. From germline, CDR1 is MNHEY and CDR2 SVGAGI. The CDR3 contains 14 residues. Trimming took off 11 bases at V and 4 bases at J, with 15 bases between the two ends. In nucleotides, the CDR3 is TGTGCCGGCAAAGAGACACTTTATAATTCACCCCTCCACTTT. Its protein product is CAGKETLYNSPLHF.

V is TRBV19 and J is TRBJ1-3; D is possibly TRBD1 (6 bases). The length of the CDR3 is 18 residues. CDR1 and CDR2 from the germline V gene are LNHDA and SQIVND (reference sequence). Deletions cut 2 bases from V and 0 bases from J, with 17 bases between. The CDR3 here is CASSINSGQRYSGNTIYF. The CDR3 DNA reads as TGTGCCAGTAGTATAAATTCCGGACAGCGTTACTCTGGAAACACCATATATTTT.

The V gene is TRBV30, the J gene TRBJ2-7; 7 positions agree with TRBD2. This CDR3 contains 14 residues. Germline V gives CDR1 GTSNPN, CDR2 SVGIG (reference sequence). V lost 4 bases, J lost 3 bases, and 9 bases stayed unmatched. The CDR3 here is CAWTLGGTHYEQYF. CDR3 nucleotide sequence: TGTGCCTGGACCCTCGGGGGGACCCACTACGAGCAGTACTTC.

The table lists this clone with a count of one. The gene calls are TRBV10-1 and TRBJ2-1; unclear D gene. The CDR3 totals 13 residues. The V and J ends lost 0 bases and 7 bases respectively, with 7 bases between them. Germline assignment: CDR1 WNHNN and CDR2 SYGVQD (reference sequence). CDR3 region: CASSESRANEQFF. CDR3 sequence (DNA): TGCGCCAGCAGTGAGTCGCGAGCAAATGAGCAGTTCTTC.

CDR3: CASTQGGSNTGELFF. The CDR3 DNA follows: TGTGCCAGCACACAGGGGGGTTCGAACACCGGGGAGCTGTTTTTT. This chain links TRBV3-1 (or the pseudogene TRBV3-2) with TRBJ2-2; 8 bases agree with TRBD1. CDR3 size: 15 residues. The germline CDR1 and CDR2 sequences are LGHDT and YNNKEL (reference sequence). J gave up 0 bases and V 7 bases, and 4 bases lay outside the gene matches.

The rearrangement joins TRBV25-1 to TRBJ1-2, with D perhaps TRBD1 (6 bases). The CDR3 extends over 16 amino acids. V was pared by 6 bases and J by 0 bases, with 17 bases between. Germline V gene data show CDR1 as MGHDK and CDR2 as SYGVNS. In nucleotides, the CDR3 is TGTGCCAGCAGGGCCGCGCAGGGGATTCCTAACTATGGCTACACCTTC. Amino acids: CASRAAQGIPNYGYTF.

This clone was seen only once. The V and J genes are TRBV6-5 and TRBJ1-5; 7 bases line up with TRBD1. This CDR3 spans 14 amino acids. Per germline, CDR1 MNHEY and CDR2 SVGAGI. The J segment lost 5 bases and the V segment lost 6 bases, leaving 7 bases of the junction unmatched. The CDR3 region is CASSPGQSHQPQHF. The CDR3 DNA is TGTGCCAGCAGCCCGGGACAGAGCCATCAGCCCCAGCATTTT.

V gene TRBV7-9 combines with J gene TRBJ1-1, with 7 bases aligning to TRBD1. This CDR3 comprises 15 residues. The germline gives CDR1 SEHNR, CDR2 FQNEAQ (reference sequence). J was trimmed by 1 base and V by 6 bases; bases with no gene match: 8. CDR3 in amino acids: CASSYHRDRNTEAFF. CDR3 in DNA: TGTGCCAGCAGTTATCACCGGGACAGGAACACTGAAGCTTTCTTT.

The V call is TRBV19, the J call TRBJ1-2; tentatively, D is TRBD1 (5 bases). V was cut by 5 bases and J by 4 bases, with 11 bases left in between. Germline values: CDR1 LNHDA, CDR2 SQIVND (reference sequence). The CDR3 consists of 13 residues. The CDR3 here is CASSDRQVYGYTF. The CDR3 DNA sequence: TGTGCCAGTAGTGACAGACAAGTCTATGGCTACACCTTC.

V usage is TRBV6-5 and J usage is TRBJ2-7; a possible D gene is TRBD1 (5 bases). This CDR3 contains 14 residues. The V gene lost 7 bases and the J gene lost 0 bases, with 13 bases spanning the gap. Per the germline V gene, CDR1 is MNHEY and CDR2 is SVGAGI. The DNA for the CDR3 is TGTGCCAGCATGCGACAGAGAAACTCCTACGAGCAGTACTTC. It specifies CASMRQRNSYEQYF.

The sample holds a few counts of this clone. The V and J genes are TRBV5-4 and TRBJ2-2, with TRBD1 identical over 7 bases. CDR1 is SGHNT and CDR2 is YYREEE in the germline V gene (reference sequence). This CDR3 contains 15 residues. After removal of 0 bases from V and 4 bases from J, the junction contained 3 bases not matched to a gene. CDR3 residues: CASSLEGASTGELFF. The CDR3 DNA sequence: TGTGCCAGCAGCTTGGAGGGGGCGAGCACCGGGGAGCTGTTTTTT.

In DNA form, the CDR3 reads TGTGCCAGCAGTTACGGCAGTGAGCCCCAGCATTTT. Translation gives CASSYGSEPQHF. The chain uses TRBV6-6 and TRBJ1-5; D gene unclear. Germline V gives CDR1 MNHNY, CDR2 SVGAGI (reference sequence). V was trimmed by 2 bases and J by 8 bases, leaving 7 bases between them. The length of the CDR3 is 12 residues.

This clone came up a few times. The rearrangement joins TRBV11-2 to TRBJ1-2; D uncertain. Trimming cost V 6 bases and J 8 bases, with 13 bases left between them. The germline gives CDR1 SGHAT, CDR2 FQNNGV. The CDR3 runs to 12 residues. For the CDR3, the DNA is TGTGCCAGCAGTCCTGGAGGGATGGGCTACACCTTC. This codes for CASSPGGMGYTF.

This chain links TRBV4-2 with TRBJ2-7; D is unresolved. The CDR3 runs 13 residues. Germline V gene sequence: CDR1 LGHNA, CDR2 YNFKEQ. Trimming shortened V by 1 base and J by 3 bases, and 7 bases separated the two germline ends. CDR3 residues: CASSQVPVYEQYF. In DNA form, the CDR3 reads TGTGCCAGCAGCCAAGTTCCGGTCTACGAGCAGTACTTC.

The gene calls are TRBV28 and TRBJ2-1; the match to TRBD1 covers 11 bases. From germline, CDR1 is MDHEN and CDR2 SYDVKM. With 7 bases clipped from V and 4 bases from J, the junction kept 6 bases outside the gene matches. This CDR3 is 15 amino acids long. The CDR3 sequence: CASTVGQGGYNEQFF. The CDR3 nucleotides are TGTGCCAGCACCGTGGGACAGGGGGGTTACAATGAGCAGTTCTTC.

The genes are TRBV7-9 and TRBJ2-3, with D unclear. The V gene lost 2 bases and the J gene lost 4 bases, with 13 bases spanning the gap. The germline CDR1 and CDR2 sequences are SEHNR and FQNEAQ (reference sequence). The CDR3 runs to 15 residues. In nucleotides, the CDR3 is TGTGCCAGCAGCTTATTTGCGGCCGTGGCAGATACGCAGTATTTT. This codes for CASSLFAAVADTQYF. Supplemented by reference TRBV7-9 and TRBJ2-3, the full variable domain reads DTGVSQNPRHKITKRGQNVTFRCDPISEHNRLYWYRQTLGQGPEFLTYFQNEAQLEKSRLLSDRFSAERPKGSFSTLEIQRTEQGDSAMYLCASSLFAAVADTQYFGPGTRLTVL.

The rearrangement uses TRBV6-5 and TRBJ1-6, with D possibly TRBD1 on 6 matching bases. CDR1 and CDR2 from the germline V gene are MNHEY and SVGAGI. V shed 7 bases and J shed 6 bases, with 16 bases lying between them. This CDR3 spans 15 amino acids. The CDR3 loop is CASTVGQPTNSPLHF. DNA of the CDR3: TGTGCCAGCACCGTTGGACAGCCTACTAATTCACCCCTCCACTTT.